One and the same sample provided the 20 T cell receptor beta chains below, sequenced in a study of vaccination effects on CD4 cells after COVID-19. Here immunoSEQ multiplex PCR was the method, and the copy in TCRdb shows in-frame clones only, minus some. Of tens of thousands of clones listed, around 70% are singletons. Having been cultured for 9 to 11 days, the cells underwent CD4+ T cell isolation. All participants had two doses of either the BNT162b2 or mRNA-1273 vaccine. No antigen is known for these receptors. The sequencing used CD4+ T cells from PBMCs cultured without peptide, collected after COVID-19 vaccination. Every receptor here comes from a human donor who received a COVID-19 vaccine.

J is TRBJ1-2 and V is TRBV6-5; D ambiguous. This CDR3 has 12 residues. From germline, CDR1 is MNHEY and CDR2 SVGAGI. The V gene lost 4 bases and the J gene lost 4 bases, with 7 bases spanning the gap. The CDR3 region has the DNA TGTGCCAGCAGTTCCGCCGGCTATGGCTACACCTTC. This translates into CASSSAGYGYTF.

This clone has only a few counts. The V and J genes are TRBV19 and TRBJ1-1, with TRBD1 identical over 8 bases. This CDR3 is 14 amino acids long. The V segment lost 6 bases and the J segment 4 bases; nucleotides outside the gene matches: 7. Germline V CDR1 and CDR2: LNHDA, SQIVND (reference sequence). In DNA form, the CDR3 reads TGTGCCAGTAGGCGGACAGGGACGCGCACTGAAGCTTTCTTT. Its protein is CASRRTGTRTEAFF.

This clone was found once. The chain uses TRBV5-1 and TRBJ2-5; D gene uncertain. CDR1 and CDR2 (germline): SGHRS, YFSETQ. With 4 bases removed from V and 1 base from J, the gap between germline ends came to 17 bases. The CDR3 runs 16 residues. The chain's CDR3 is CASSQKVGSLQETQYF. The CDR3 bases are TGCGCCAGCAGCCAGAAAGTAGGGTCACTCCAAGAGACCCAGTACTTC.

This clone was found once. The DNA for the CDR3 is TGTGCCACCTGGGACAGGGACTGGTCCGGGGAGCTGTTTTTT. It is translated as CATWDRDWSGELFF. The chain couples TRBV2 to TRBJ2-2; 9 bases line up with TRBD1. CDR1 SNHLY and CDR2 FYNNEI come from the germline V gene. The CDR3 extends over 14 amino acids. V shed 10 bases and J 6 bases; nucleotides not matched to a gene: 9.

This clone is a singleton in its sample. This sequence joins TRBV11-2 and TRBJ2-6, with D possibly matching TRBD1 (6 bases). Germline V gives CDR1 SGHAT, CDR2 FQNNGV. V was cut by 5 bases and J by 0 bases, with 8 bases left in between. The CDR3 spans 15 residues. The CDR3 protein is CASSRTASGANVLTF. CDR3 nucleotides: TGTGCCAGCAGCCGGACAGCCTCTGGGGCCAACGTCCTGACTTTC.

The chain is built from TRBV6-1 and TRBJ2-3; 7 nucleotides line up with TRBD1. The germline CDR1 and CDR2 sequences are MNHNS and SASEGT. This CDR3 comprises 18 residues. The V segment lost 3 bases and the J segment 2 bases; nucleotides outside the gene matches: 14. CDR3 in amino acids: CASSDQIPGQSFTDTQYF. In nucleotides, the CDR3 is TGTGCCAGCAGTGACCAAATTCCGGGACAGAGCTTCACAGATACGCAGTATTTT.

The chain uses TRBV19 and TRBJ1-4, with D unresolved. This CDR3 has 14 amino acids. V gave up 3 bases and J gave up 5 bases, with 10 bases separating them. Germline CDR1 and CDR2: LNHDA and SQIVND (reference sequence). In nucleotides, the CDR3 is TGTGCCAGTAGTATTTTACTTGACAATGAAAAACTGTTTTTT. Its protein product is CASSILLDNEKLFF.

The chain carries TRBV7-2 and TRBJ2-5, with unresolved D. The germline V gene encodes CDR1 SGHTA and CDR2 FQGNSA. This CDR3 is built from 14 residues. Trimming shortened V by 5 bases and J by 9 bases, and 19 bases separated the two germline ends. CDR3 region: CASSPFPRSEPQYF. The CDR3 DNA is TGTGCCAGCAGCCCCTTCCCCCGGTCGGAGCCCCAGTACTTC.

V usage is TRBV4-3 and J usage is TRBJ1-4; TRBD1 matches at 11 bases. Germline CDR1 LGHNA, CDR2 YSLEER. The CDR3 contains 16 residues. J gave up 7 bases and V 5 bases, and 9 bases lay outside the gene matches. The CDR3 DNA reads as TGCGCCAGCAGCGCCCACTCCGGGACAGGGGGTGAAAAACTGTTTTTT. Protein sequence: CASSAHSGTGGEKLFF.

This chain uses TRBV10-2 with TRBJ2-2; TRBD1 matches at 8 bases. Germline V lookup: CDR1 WSHSY, CDR2 SAAADI. The V gene end was trimmed by 7 bases and the J gene end by 7 bases; junction bases not matched to a gene: 11. There are 15 residues in the CDR3. CDR3 protein: CASNERTGPHGELFF. The CDR3 DNA follows: TGCGCCAGCAATGAAAGGACAGGGCCGCACGGGGAGCTGTTTTTT.

This clone was seen a handful of times. The chain combines TRBV28 with TRBJ1-2, with 8 bases matching TRBD1. Unmatched junction bases numbered 6, after V lost 4 bases and J lost 5 bases. The germline CDR1 and CDR2 sequences are MDHEN and SYDVKM. The CDR3 runs to 14 residues. The CDR3 bases are TGTGCCAGCAGTTGGGGACAGGAACTGTATGGCTACACCTTC. This codes for CASSWGQELYGYTF.

CDR3 sequence: CASSFEYNEQFF. DNA of the CDR3: TGTGCCAGCAGTTTCGAATACAATGAGCAGTTCTTC. V usage is TRBV28 and J usage is TRBJ2-1; D is unclear. The length of the CDR3 is 12 residues. Germline lookup yields CDR1 MDHEN and CDR2 SYDVKM. The V end lost 3 bases, the J end lost 4 bases, and 4 bases lay between the germline ends.

The genes are TRBV6-1 and TRBJ1-1; no definite D call. Germline assignment: CDR1 MNHNS and CDR2 SASEGT. Trimming stripped 3 bases from V and 7 bases from J, with 15 bases between. CDR3 length: 14 amino acids. CDR3 sequence: CASSDPRGSDEAFF. CDR3 nucleotide sequence: TGTGCCAGCAGTGACCCGCGGGGATCCGATGAAGCTTTCTTT.

This clone came up a few times. The chain links TRBV28 to TRBJ1-2, with TRBD1 as a possible D gene (5 bases). V shed 2 bases and J shed 7 bases, with 20 bases lying between them. From germline, CDR1 is MDHEN and CDR2 SYDVKM. The CDR3 has 16 residues. The CDR3 DNA follows: TGTGCCAGCAGTTTAGAGTTGGGGACGGGACCTATTGGCTACACCTTC. It yields the protein CASSLELGTGPIGYTF.

The chain couples TRBV5-1 to TRBJ2-1; 13 bases are shared with TRBD2. The CDR3 covers 16 residues. Per germline, CDR1 SGHRS and CDR2 YFSETQ. The V segment lost 2 bases and the J segment 2 bases; nucleotides outside the gene matches: 1. CDR3 nucleotide sequence: TGCGCCAGCAGCTTAGGGACTAGCGGGACCTACAATGAGCAGTTCTTC. Amino acid sequence: CASSLGTSGTYNEQFF.

The V call is TRBV5-1, the J call TRBJ1-1, with D hard to call. This CDR3 spans 15 amino acids. V was pared by 0 bases and J by 5 bases, with 14 bases between. Germline lookup yields CDR1 SGHRS and CDR2 YFSETQ. The CDR3 protein is CASSLVVLAGTEAFF. The CDR3 DNA sequence: TGCGCCAGCAGCTTGGTTGTCCTGGCGGGAACTGAAGCTTTCTTT.

This chain uses TRBV6-2 or TRBV6-3 with TRBJ1-4, with TRBD1 as a possible D gene (5 bases). Trimming left V 4 bases short and J 8 bases short, with 17 bases between. The germline gives CDR1 MNHEY, CDR2 SVGEGT. The CDR3 totals 15 residues. The CDR3 protein is CASSSIRQGGEKLFF. Written as DNA, the CDR3 is TGTGCCAGCAGTTCAATTCGCCAGGGCGGGGAAAAACTGTTTTTT.

This clone was seen just once. This chain links TRBV10-3 with TRBJ2-1; 8 positions agree with TRBD2. The CDR3 extends over 13 amino acids. V gave up 8 bases and J gave up 4 bases; unmatched junction bases: 4. Germline CDR1 reads ENHRY; CDR2 reads SYGVKD. CDR3 sequence: CAIQAGGYNEQFF. The CDR3 coding sequence is TGTGCCATCCAGGCGGGGGGATACAATGAGCAGTTCTTC.

V and J are TRBV3-1 (or the pseudogene TRBV3-2) and TRBJ2-3; TRBD2 is a possible D gene (6 bases). CDR3 length: 17 residues. The germline V and J ends were trimmed by 1 base and 5 bases, with 19 bases remaining between them. Per germline, CDR1 LGHDT and CDR2 YNNKEL (reference sequence). DNA of the CDR3: TGTGCCAGCAGCCAAGCGCGGGGCGCCACCGGAGGAGATACGCAGTATTTT. Protein product: CASSQARGATGGDTQYF.

The rearrangement uses TRBV21-1 and TRBJ1-4. TRBV21-1 is flagged as a pseudogene. CDR3 length equals 13 residues. The CDR3 here is CASSKEADEKLFF. The CDR3 nucleotides read TGTGCCAGCAGCAAAGAGGCGGATGAAAAACTGTTTTTT.